Below are 32 T cell receptor beta chains sequenced from a single sample in a study of molecular identifiers for immune sequencing clone quantification (dated 2018 in TCRdb). Library preparation employed PCR. Sequenced on an Illumina MiSeq. The public reads were reprocessed in TCRdb via fastp at Q25 and MiXCR, keeping in-frame beta chains. A single entry per CDR3 protein holds the most common genes and DNA from its merged rows. Across this sample there are 37,000 or so distinct CDR3 sequences, with about 18% seen only once. In total, the top ten clones hold 7% to 9% of the sample. Sequencing was performed on naive CD8+ T cells from blood, with Jurkat cell RNA spiked in. The sample's cell subset or site label is to be understood as: FACS-sorted CD8+CD4-CCR7+CD45RA+ naive T cells. The receptors shown here come from a human donor in good health. Some libraries in this study had Jurkat cell RNA spiked in.

There are many counts of this clonotype. J is TRBJ2-3 and V is TRBV15; maybe TRBD2 (5 bases). Trimming cost V 11 bases and J 5 bases, with 14 bases left between them. This CDR3 has 12 amino acids. Germline CDR1 and CDR2: LNHNV and YYDKDF (reference sequence). The CDR3 DNA is TGTGCCGTTTTAGTCGCGGGAGATACGCAGTATTTT. This encodes CAVLVAGDTQYF.

This clonotype was counted a few times. This rearrangement joins TRBV29-1 to TRBJ2-2; D is unresolved. This CDR3 spans 12 amino acids. Trimming left V 6 bases short and J 5 bases short, with 10 bases between. The germline V gene encodes CDR1 SQVTM and CDR2 ANQGSEA. CDR3 nucleotides: TGCAGCGTCCATGACCAAACCGGGGAGCTGTTTTTT. Residues: CSVHDQTGELFF.

Ten or more counts support this clonotype. The rearrangement links TRBV2 to TRBJ2-7; maybe TRBD1 (6 bases). The CDR3 contains 13 residues. Germline CDR1 and CDR2: SNHLY and FYNNEI. V lost 11 bases, J lost 5 bases, and 19 bases lay in between. CDR3 residues: CAVPSRSGDEQYF. The CDR3 DNA follows: TGTGCCGTACCTTCCAGGTCAGGGGACGAGCAGTACTTC.

This rearrangement joins TRBV20-1 to TRBJ2-1; 7 nucleotides agree with TRBD2. The ends lost 3 bases at V and 5 bases at J; junction bases unmatched: 4. Germline V gene data show CDR1 as DFQATT and CDR2 as SNEGSKA (reference sequence). This CDR3 has 13 residues. DNA of the CDR3: TGCAGTGCTAGTGCGGCGGGAGACAATGAGCAGTTCTTC. This translates into CSASAAGDNEQFF.

On this clonotype itself: A much bigger clone sits one base away, suggesting this may be a read error. The rearrangement joins TRBV2 to TRBJ2-5; 7 nucleotides match TRBD1. This CDR3 is 13 amino acids long. The V gene's germline CDR1 is SNHLY and CDR2 FYNNEI. In DNA, the CDR3 is TGTGCCAGCAGCTTCGGGACAGTGGAGACCCTGTACTTC. Protein product: CASSFGTVETLYF.

This clonotype was seen ten or more times. J is TRBJ1-2 and V is TRBV28; 7 bases are shared with TRBD1. This CDR3 is 15 amino acids long. Germline V gene sequence: CDR1 MDHEN, CDR2 SYDVKM. J gave up 8 bases and V 4 bases, and 13 bases lay outside the gene matches. The CDR3 spells CASSSTPGQRPGYTF. For the CDR3, the DNA is TGTGCCAGCAGTTCGACTCCGGGACAGAGACCCGGCTACACCTTC.

This clonotype was detected many times. CDR3 bases: TGTGCCAGTAAAGAGTACAATGAGCAGTTCTTC. Its protein product is CASKEYNEQFF. V is TRBV19 and J is TRBJ2-1; D gene ambiguous. CDR1 and CDR2 (germline): LNHDA, SQIVND (reference sequence). The CDR3 loop spans 11 amino acids. V lost 7 bases and J lost 4, with 5 bases in between.

A few counts support this clonotype. The genes are TRBV4-3 and TRBJ2-5; maybe TRBD2 (6 bases). V dropped 0 bases and J dropped 5 bases, with 16 bases sitting between them. The CDR3 is made up of 16 amino acids. The V gene's germline CDR1 is LGHNA and CDR2 YSLEER. The CDR3 nucleotides read TGCGCCAGCAGCCAAGATGGGGGAGGAGAGGATGAGACCCAGTACTTC. Translation: CASSQDGGGEDETQYF.

This clonotype was observed at least ten times. The J gene is TRBJ2-3, the V gene TRBV27, with 9 bases identical to TRBD2. The germline V gene has CDR1 MNHEY and CDR2 SMNVEV (reference sequence). This CDR3 is built from 16 residues. Trimming at V came to 5 bases and at J to 1 base, leaving 7 bases not matched to a gene. CDR3 amino acids: CASSPIVAGGTDTQYF. As DNA, the CDR3 is TGTGCCAGCAGTCCAATCGTAGCGGGAGGCACAGATACGCAGTATTTT.

This clonotype was counted at least ten times. J is TRBJ1-5 and V is TRBV27; a weak D match, TRBD1 (5 bases). This CDR3 comprises 14 residues. The V gene's germline CDR1 is MNHEY and CDR2 SMNVEV (reference sequence). V lost 6 bases and J lost 1, with 10 bases in between. The DNA for the CDR3 is TGTGCCAGCAGCTCGGGGCGGAGCAATCAGCCCCAGCATTTT. Protein: CASSSGRSNQPQHF.

This clonotype was observed at least ten times. The chain uses TRBV6-5 and TRBJ2-7, with D perhaps being TRBD1 or TRBD2 (7 bases each). CDR3 length: 14 residues. Trimming shortened V by 6 bases and J by 3 bases, and 15 bases separated the two germline ends. Germline CDR1 and CDR2: MNHEY and SVGAGI. CDR3 sequence (DNA): TGTGCCAGCAGAACACCCAGGGGGGGCTACGAGCAGTACTTC. This sequence encodes CASRTPRGGYEQYF.

This clonotype was detected ten times or more. CDR3 in amino acids: CASSRVGSYEQYF. The CDR3 DNA is TGTGCCAGCAGCAGAGTGGGATCCTACGAGCAGTACTTC. J is TRBJ2-7 and V is TRBV12-3 or TRBV12-4, with D unclear. V was clipped by 6 bases and J by 1 base, with 10 bases between them. CDR3 length equals 13 residues.

The table lists this clonotype with many counts. This chain uses TRBV7-9 with TRBJ2-7; D gene uncertain. V lost 1 base and J lost 0, with 4 bases in between. The CDR3 covers 13 residues. From germline, CDR1 is SEHNR and CDR2 FQNEAQ (reference sequence). DNA of the CDR3: TGTGCCAGCAGCTTAGTACTCTCCTACGAGCAGTACTTC. It is translated as CASSLVLSYEQYF. Drawing the rest from reference TRBV7-9 and TRBJ2-7, the complete variable domain is DTGVSQNPRHKITKRGQNVTFRCDPISEHNRLYWYRQTLGQGPEFLTYFQNEAQLEKSRLLSDRFSAERPKGSFSTLEIQRTEQGDSAMYLCASSLVLSYEQYFGPGTRLTVT.

This clonotype was observed at least ten times. The chain joins TRBV7-9 to TRBJ1-4; no definite D call. Trimming took off 1 base at V and 0 bases at J, with 12 bases between the two ends. Germline lookup yields CDR1 SEHNR and CDR2 FQNEAQ (reference sequence). The CDR3 has 17 amino acids. CDR3 nucleotides: TGTGCCAGCAGCTTAGGGCCTACGAGGGCAACTAATGAAAAACTGTTTTTT. This translates into CASSLGPTRATNEKLFF.

This clonotype has a count of ten or more. The chain employs TRBV20-1 and TRBJ2-3, with 7 bases identical to TRBD2. CDR1 is DFQATT and CDR2 is SNEGSKA in the germline V gene (reference sequence). The V gene end was trimmed by 2 bases and the J gene end by 1 base; junction bases not matched to a gene: 9. This CDR3 is built from 16 residues. In DNA form, the CDR3 reads TGCAGTGCTAGACCTGGACTAGGATTGGGCACAGATACGCAGTATTTT. Translating it yields CSARPGLGLGTDTQYF.

This rearrangement joins TRBV24-1 to TRBJ2-5, with D possibly being TRBD1 (6 bases). The CDR3 has 13 residues. From germline, CDR1 is KGHDR and CDR2 SFDVKD. V was clipped by 8 bases and J by 0 bases, with 9 bases between them. The chain's CDR3 is CATTGQNQETQYF. DNA for the CDR3: TGTGCCACCACTGGACAGAACCAAGAGACCCAGTACTTC.

This clonotype was seen only a few times. A much larger clonotype is one base distant, so this may be a read error. The chain has TRBV7-6 and TRBJ1-1; 7 nucleotides match TRBD1. CDR1 and CDR2 from the germline V gene are SGHVS and FNYEAQ. After removal of 3 bases from V and 5 bases from J, the junction contained 3 bases not matched to a gene. The CDR3 contains 13 residues. In DNA form, the CDR3 reads TGTGCCAGCAGCTTTGGGACAGTAACTGAAGCTTTCTTT. Protein: CASSFGTVTEAFF.

This clonotype came up a few times. This chain links TRBV19 with TRBJ1-1; no firm D call. CDR3 size: 11 residues. V was shortened by 8 bases and J by 1 base, with 5 bases between the two germline ends. Germline values: CDR1 LNHDA, CDR2 SQIVND (reference sequence). The CDR3 nucleotides read TGTGCCAGTTCGGGGAACACTGAAGCTTTCTTT. Encoded protein: CASSGNTEAFF.

This clonotype was seen many times. The rearrangement uses TRBV9 and TRBJ1-1; D is ambiguous. This CDR3 region has 13 residues. With 3 bases removed from V and 3 bases from J, the gap between germline ends came to 9 bases. Germline-derived CDR1 and CDR2 are SGDLS and YYNGEE. The CDR3 nucleotides are TGTGCCAGCAGCGAAGGCGGAGACACTGAAGCTTTCTTT. Its translation is CASSEGGDTEAFF.

This clonotype has a count of ten or more. The chain is built from TRBV6-1 and TRBJ2-5; the D is unclear. CDR3 length equals 10 residues. Trimming took off 8 bases at V and 5 bases at J, with 6 bases between the two ends. Germline values: CDR1 MNHNS, CDR2 SASEGT. CDR3 residues: CASGWETQYF. CDR3 nucleotide sequence: TGTGCCAGCGGGTGGGAGACCCAGTACTTC.

This clonotype has at least ten counts. V gene TRBV19 combines with J gene TRBJ2-7; 10 bases map to TRBD1. Germline CDR1 reads LNHDA; CDR2 reads SQIVND (reference sequence). The CDR3 has 17 residues. J was trimmed by 0 bases and V by 3 bases; bases with no gene match: 8. The DNA for the CDR3 is TGTGCCAGTAGTATCGACAGGGGGCTGGGATACTCCTACGAGCAGTACTTC. Amino acid sequence: CASSIDRGLGYSYEQYF.

The rearrangement uses TRBV24-1 and TRBJ2-1, with D hard to call. Germline CDR1 and CDR2: KGHDR and SFDVKD. The V end was cut by 3 bases, the J end by 12 bases, with 11 bases between. The CDR3 consists of 12 residues. The CDR3 region is CATSDPPYGQFF. The CDR3 nucleotides are TGTGCCACCAGTGATCCTCCGTATGGGCAGTTCTTC.

The CDR3 DNA sequence: TGTGCCAGCAGTTACCCGGCGGAGGCCCTCTACGAGCAGTACTTC. This sequence encodes CASSYPAEALYEQYF. The chain employs TRBV6-5 and TRBJ2-7; possibly TRBD2 for D (5 bases). The V gene lost 2 bases and the J gene lost 3 bases, with 14 bases spanning the gap. CDR1 is MNHEY and CDR2 is SVGAGI in the germline V gene. This CDR3 is built from 15 residues.

This clonotype was detected only a few times. The chain carries TRBV29-1 and TRBJ2-1, with 8 bases lining up with TRBD1. Germline V gene lookup returns CDR1 SQVTM and CDR2 ANQGSEA. The CDR3 covers 14 residues. Trimming at V came to 6 bases and at J to 7 bases, leaving 11 bases not matched to a gene. The CDR3 coding sequence is TGCAGCGTCAGAACCGGGACAGGAGGAAATGAGCAGTTCTTC. It codes for CSVRTGTGGNEQFF.

The CDR3 sequence is CAFSEGSSYNEQFF. In nucleotides, the CDR3 is TGTGCCTTTAGCGAGGGGAGCTCCTACAATGAGCAGTTCTTC. The chain uses TRBV10-3 and TRBJ2-1; D could derive from TRBD1 or TRBD2 (5 bases each). Between the trimmed V and J ends, which lost 11 bases and 0 bases, there was a span of 14 bases. Germline V CDR1 and CDR2: ENHRY, SYGVKD. The CDR3 is made up of 14 amino acids.

In this sample, this clonotype turned up a few times. V and J are TRBV27 and TRBJ2-5; D ambiguous. The germline V gene has CDR1 MNHEY and CDR2 SMNVEV (reference sequence). Trimming stripped 2 bases from V and 7 bases from J, with 17 bases between. This CDR3 contains 15 residues. The CDR3 loop reads CASSLMYSTNLTQYF. For the CDR3, the DNA is TGTGCCAGCAGTTTAATGTACAGCACTAACTTGACCCAGTACTTC.

Many counts were recorded for this clonotype. The CDR3 spells CASSRREFSTDTQYF. CDR3 sequence (DNA): TGTGCCAGCAGCCGCCGGGAGTTTAGCACAGATACGCAGTATTTT. The chain joins TRBV11-2 to TRBJ2-3; D is possibly TRBD2 (6 bases). Germline V gene sequence: CDR1 SGHAT, CDR2 FQNNGV. Trimming pared 5 bases from V and 0 bases from J, leaving 12 bases between. The CDR3 contains 15 residues.

This clonotype was observed many times. J is TRBJ1-5 and V is TRBV20-1, with TRBD1 matching over 7 bases. The CDR3 runs to 14 residues. CDR1 and CDR2 (germline): DFQATT, SNEGSKA (reference sequence). V lost 4 bases and J lost 6; bases outside the gene matches: 9. The DNA of the CDR3 is TGCAGTGCTACCGCTCGACAGGGATCTCAGCCCCAGCATTTT. Residues: CSATARQGSQPQHF.

The table lists this clonotype with many counts. V gene TRBV3-1 combines with J gene TRBJ2-3; D may be TRBD2 (6 bases). CDR1 is LGHDT, CDR2 YNNKEL, per germline (reference sequence). The ends were cut back, 4 bases at V and 2 bases at J, with 19 bases in the middle. CDR3 length: 17 amino acids. The CDR3 region is CASSPPGLLGYTDTQYF. The CDR3 DNA is TGTGCCAGCAGCCCCCCGGGACTCCTTGGTTACACAGATACGCAGTATTTT.

J is TRBJ2-7 and V is TRBV28; D possibly matches TRBD1 or TRBD2 (5 bases each). V lost 6 bases and J lost 0, with 21 bases in between. The CDR3 has 17 residues. From germline, CDR1 is MDHEN and CDR2 SYDVKM. CDR3 sequence (DNA): TGTGCCAGCAGCCTCAGCCGGGGCTACCTTCGCTCCTACGAGCAGTACTTC. Translating it yields CASSLSRGYLRSYEQYF. Complete variable domain (other parts from reference TRBV28 and TRBJ2-7): DVKVTQSSRYLVKRTGEKVFLECVQDMDHENMFWYRQDPGLGLRLIYFSYDVKMKEKGDIPEGYSVSREKKERFSLILESASTNQTSMYLCASSLSRGYLRSYEQYFGPGTRLTVT.

The chain employs TRBV4-3 and TRBJ2-7; D tentatively reads TRBD1 or TRBD2 (5 bases each). The ends were cut back, 2 bases at V and 2 bases at J, with 13 bases in the middle. Germline V gene sequence: CDR1 LGHNA, CDR2 YSLEER. The CDR3 spans 15 residues. The CDR3 region has the DNA TGCGCCAGCAGCCAAACCGGGACGGAGACCTACGAGCAGTACTTC. It specifies CASSQTGTETYEQYF.

Only a few counts were recorded for this clonotype. This chain joins TRBV7-6 and TRBJ1-5; possible D gene TRBD1, 5 bases. With 1 base removed from V and 3 bases from J, the gap between germline ends came to 13 bases. In germline, CDR1 is SGHVS, CDR2 FNYEAQ. The CDR3 is 16 amino acids. CDR3 sequence reads: CASSLGGEIDNQPQHF. As DNA, the CDR3 is TGTGCCAGCAGCTTAGGGGGGGAGATCGACAATCAGCCCCAGCATTTT.